Listed below are T cell receptor beta chains from one sample, sequenced in a study of Graves' ophthalmopathy and Graves' hyperthyroidism. Using its own MiXCR run on the multiplex PCR reads, TCRdb lists one record per CDR3 protein. The sample shows 450,000 to 600,000 distinct CDR3 sequences, roughly 40% of them seen only once. The sample comprised peripheral blood or thyroid tissue (not recorded which). The receptors shown here come from an adult man with Graves' hyperthyroidism. CDR3s include the opening cysteine and the closing phenylalanine or tryptophan. A D gene is named only where the DNA matches it firmly. Clone size, where shown, is once, few, many, or a class for clones that have expanded.

abundance | j_gene | d_gene | v_gene | CDR3nt | CDR3aa
. | TRBJ2-5 | TRBD1 | TRBV6-6 | TGTGCCAGCAGAGACAGGGGTGATGAAGAGACCCAGTACTTC | CASRDRGDEETQYF
. | TRBJ2-1 | TRBD2 | TRBV24-1 | TGTGCCACCAGTGATCAGGGACTAGCGGTGTACAATGAGCAGTTCTTC | CATSDQGLAVYNEQFF
few | TRBJ2-7 | . | TRBV7-9 | TGTGCCAGCAGTTTATCCCCATTGACTCATTACGAGCAGTACTTC | CASSLSPLTHYEQYF
many | TRBJ2-5 | . | TRBV7-9 | TGTGCCAGCAGCCGGGGGGCAGGGGGCGTAGGAGAGACCCAGTACTTC | CASSRGAGGVGETQYF
many | TRBJ1-2 | . | TRBV20-1 | TGCAGTGCTCCCCGACAGGCCCCTTCCAACTATGGCTACACCTTC | CSAPRQAPSNYGYTF
. | TRBJ1-6 | . | TRBV25-1 | TGTGCCAGCAGTGACGGACCCAGGCCTAATTCACCCCTCCACTTT | CASSDGPRPNSPLHF
. | TRBJ1-6 | . | TRBV6-4 | TGTGCCAGCAGTTTTTTTTATGACAATTCACCCCTCCACTTT | CASSFFYDNSPLHF
once | TRBJ2-1 | . | TRBV5-1 | TGCGCCAGCCGCTCGACCCGGGGGACCTACAATGAGCAGTTCTTC | CASRSTRGTYNEQFF
. | TRBJ1-1 | TRBD1 | TRBV7-2 | TGTGCCAGCAGCCGTGACAGGGTGCAATTCACTGAAGCTTTCTTT | CASSRDRVQFTEAFF
few | TRBJ2-7 | . | TRBV5-8 | TGTGCCAGCAGCTTATCCCCGGGATTTACCTACGAGCAGTACTTC | CASSLSPGFTYEQYF
many | TRBJ2-7 | . | TRBV4-1 | TGCGCCAGCAGCCAAGAGCGGGACAGAAGCTACGAGCAGTACTTC | CASSQERDRSYEQYF
. | TRBJ2-5 | TRBD1 | TRBV10-3 | TGTGCCATCAGTGAATCAGGGGGCAATCAGCCCCAGTACTTC | CAISESGGNQPQYF
. | TRBJ2-3 | . | TRBV10-3 | TGTGCCATCAGTGAGGTGGCTATGGGTACGCAGTATTTT | CAISEVAMGTQYF
. | TRBJ2-2 | TRBD1 | TRBV20-1 | TGCAGTGCTAGACCCCAGACAGGGAAAGCGAACACCAGGGAGCTGTTTTTT | CSARPQTGKANTRELFF
once | TRBJ1-1 | TRBD1 | TRBV20-1 | TGCAGTGCTAGAGTAGCCCGCGGGACAGATGAAGCTTTCTTT | CSARVARGTDEAFF
many | TRBJ2-5 | . | TRBV12-3/TRBV12-4 | TGTGCCAGCAGTCTAAATCCGGCAGCGAGCGTGGAGACCCAGTACTTC | CASSLNPAASVETQYF
. | TRBJ2-1 | . | TRBV29-1 | TGCAGCGGGAAACACAATGAGCAGTTCTTC | CSGKHNEQFF
once | TRBJ1-3 | . | TRBV7-2 | TGTGCCAGCAGCTCCTACACTCAGGGGCATGCAGGAAACACCATATATTTT | CASSSYTQGHAGNTIYF
. | TRBJ2-1 | . | TRBV15 | TGTGCCACCAGCAGAGATCTAGAAGGTTACTACAATGAGCAGTTCTTC | CATSRDLEGYYNEQFF
few | TRBJ1-5 | . | TRBV9 | TGTGCCAGCAGCGTAAATGCAGGCAGCAATCAGCCCCAGCATTTT | CASSVNAGSNQPQHF
few | TRBJ2-5 | . | TRBV7-9 | TGTGCCAGCAGCTTAAAGGGCCTCCAACCGTACTTC | CASSLKGLQPYF
. | TRBJ2-5 | . | TRBV15 | TGTGCCACCGGGACTGACCAAGAGACCCAGTACTTC | CATGTDQETQYF
. | TRBJ1-6 | TRBD1 | TRBV18 | TGTGCCAGCTCACCACAGCTCCTCGCCGGGACAGGCTATAATTCACCCCTCCACTTT | CASSPQLLAGTGYNSPLHF
many | TRBJ1-5 | . | TRBV13 | TGTGCCAGCAGCTTCCAGGGAGCGCATCAGCCCCAGCATTTT | CASSFQGAHQPQHF